Below are 9 T cell receptor beta chains sequenced from a single sample in a study of shared clonotypes between healthy human individuals. Sequencing was performed with immunoSEQ multiplex PCR; in TCRdb, only in-frame clones are kept and a portion is missing. The table has 2 million to 2.5 million clones, approximately 95% seen once. Sequencing was done on a sample of naive CD4+ T cells sorted from blood. Subset indicated: CD45RA+ positively selected. These receptors were taken from a young man in good health.

The rearrangement uses TRBV7-9 and TRBJ2-2; 7 bases align to TRBD1. This CDR3 is 13 amino acids long. V shed 3 bases and J 6 bases; nucleotides not matched to a gene: 1. Germline CDR1 is SEHNR and CDR2 is FQNEAQ (reference sequence). The CDR3 loop is CASSFQGAGELFF. The CDR3 DNA is TGTGCCAGCAGCTTTCAGGGGGCCGGGGAGCTGTTTTTT.

V is TRBV7-2 and J is TRBJ2-3, with TRBD2 matching 10 bases. After removal of 3 bases from V and 5 bases from J, the junction contained 8 bases not matched to a gene. Looked up from germline, CDR1 is SGHTA and CDR2 is FQGNSA. This CDR3 has 16 amino acids. DNA of the CDR3: TGTGCCAGCAGCTTGGTGGCTAGCGGGAGACGAGATACGCAGTATTTT. This gives the protein CASSLVASGRRDTQYF.

Remarks on this clone: One end of the junction varies from germline; a read error may be responsible. Other DNA variants within this sample encode the same CDR3. The chain has TRBV6-5 and TRBJ1-2, with TRBD1 matching 12 bases. This CDR3 region has 15 residues. In germline, CDR1 is MNHEY, CDR2 SVGAGI. The CDR3 DNA sequence: TGTGCCAGCAGGCTGGGACAGGGGGCAAACTATGGTTACACCTTC. This translates into CASRLGQGANYGYTF.

The chain employs TRBV7-8 and TRBJ2-7; 7 nucleotides line up with TRBD1. The CDR3 extends over 13 amino acids. Germline V CDR1 and CDR2: SGHVS, FQNEAQ. V lost 3 bases, J lost 5 bases, and 4 bases stayed unmatched. In DNA form, the CDR3 reads TGTGCCAGCAGCTTTATGACAGGGAACGAGCAGTACTTC. Its protein product is CASSFMTGNEQYF.

The V gene is TRBV27, the J gene TRBJ1-4; maybe TRBD1 (6 bases). The CDR3 has 14 amino acids. The germline V gene encodes CDR1 MNHEY and CDR2 SMNVEV (reference sequence). Deletions cut 0 bases from V and 8 bases from J, with 10 bases between. The CDR3 nucleotides read TGTGCCAGCAGTTTATCAGGGGGGGCGGAAAAACTGTTTTTT. Translation gives CASSLSGGAEKLFF.

The chain recombines TRBV21-1 with TRBJ1-1; the D call in the table, TRBD1, was not verified against the DNA. TRBV21-1 is a documented pseudogene. The CDR3 extends over 15 amino acids. CDR3 in amino acids: CASSRQGEVGTEAFF. The CDR3, as DNA: TGTGCCAGCAGCAGACAGGGGGAAGTGGGCACTGAAGCTTTCTTT.

This sequence joins TRBV15 and TRBJ2-1, with D tentatively TRBD2 (6 bases). V dropped 3 bases and J dropped 4 bases, with 19 bases sitting between them. The CDR3 is made up of 17 amino acids. Per germline, CDR1 LNHNV and CDR2 YYDKDF (reference sequence). CDR3: CATSRDPAGLLYNEQFF. CDR3 DNA: TGTGCCACCAGCAGGGACCCAGCGGGCCTCCTTTACAATGAGCAGTTCTTC.

The gene calls are TRBV7-2 and TRBJ2-3; D remains ambiguous. This CDR3 is built from 13 residues. The V gene's germline CDR1 is SGHTA and CDR2 FQGNSA. With 1 base removed from V and 6 bases from J, the gap between germline ends came to 8 bases. The CDR3 here is CASSLEIRDTQYF. The DNA of the CDR3 is TGTGCCAGCAGCTTAGAAATTCGGGATACGCAGTATTTT.

This chain links TRBV18 with TRBJ2-3, with 11 bases fitting TRBD2. With 6 bases clipped from V and 0 bases from J, the junction kept 8 bases outside the gene matches. This CDR3 is built from 17 residues. Germline V CDR1 and CDR2: KGHSH, LQKENI. The CDR3 loop reads CASSPGLAGGSTDTQYF. In nucleotides, the CDR3 is TGTGCCAGCTCTCCCGGCCTAGCGGGGGGAAGCACAGATACGCAGTATTTT. The full variable domain, rest sourced from reference TRBV18 and TRBJ2-3, is NAGVMQNPRHLVRRRGQEARLRCSPMKGHSHVYWYRQLPEEGLKFMVYLQKENIIDESGMPKERFSAEFPKEGPSILRIQQVVRGDSAAYFCASSPGLAGGSTDTQYFGPGTRLTVL.